The 24 T cell receptor beta chains below were found in one sample sequenced in a study of PD-1 blockade in classical Hodgkin lymphoma. The protocol was immunoSEQ multiplex PCR, while the TCRdb copy is restricted to in-frame clones and leaves out a portion. The sample lists about 46,000 clones; approximately 70% were seen once. After autologous stem cell transplantation all patients relapsed, and prior brentuximab vedotin exposure differed between cohorts. The material was peripheral blood mononuclear cells (PBMCs), obtained at baseline. These receptors originate from a human donor with classical Hodgkin lymphoma.

The rearrangement links TRBV5-1 to TRBJ2-6, with 15 bases fitting TRBD2. Germline values: CDR1 SGHRS, CDR2 YFSETQ. V shed 3 bases, J shed 0 bases, and the junction held 1 base outside the gene matches. This CDR3 spans 18 amino acids. The DNA of the CDR3 is TGCGCCAGCAGCTCGGGACTAGCGGGAGGCTCTGGGGCCAACGTCCTGACTTTC. Translating gives CASSSGLAGGSGANVLTF. Looking up the rest from reference TRBV5-1 and TRBJ2-6 gives the full variable domain: KAGVTQTPRYLIKTRGQQVTLSCSPISGHRSVSWYQQTPGQGLQFLFEYFSETQRNKGNFPGRFSGRQFSNSRSEMNVSTLELGDSALYLCASSSGLAGGSGANVLTFGAGSRLTVL.

This clone appeared a few times. The DNA is left out, because the CDR3 cannot be placed on it with certainty; the CDR3 is given as TCRdb lists it. V is TRBV21-1 and J is TRBJ1-2; the table calls TRBD1, which could not be checked here. TRBV21-1 is classified as a pseudogene. Counting both end residues, the CDR3 totals 19 amino acids. CDR3 in amino acids: CASSKVGKGARPPNYGYTF.

The sample holds a few counts of this clone. The CDR3 here is CASSPLPVEESGLPAEAFF. The CDR3 nucleotides read TGTGCCAGCAGCCCCCTACCGGTGGAGGAATCAGGACTACCCGCTGAAGCTTTCTTT. This chain connects TRBV5-4 to TRBJ1-1, with no clear D. The CDR3 sequence is 19 residues long. Trimming took off 4 bases at V and 6 bases at J, with 31 bases between the two ends. The germline CDR1 and CDR2 sequences are SGHNT and YYREEE (reference sequence).

The rearrangement joins TRBV28 to TRBJ2-1; D gene uncertain. The CDR3 has 16 amino acids. With 5 bases removed from V and 11 bases from J, the gap between germline ends came to 25 bases. Per the germline V gene, CDR1 is MDHEN and CDR2 is SYDVKM. Here the CDR3 DNA reads TGTGCCAGCAGTGCTCTTCGTTTCGGGTCTCCACATAAGCAGTTCTTC. It codes for CASSALRFGSPHKQFF.

This clone has more than one count but fewer than ten. The chain joins TRBV10-3 to TRBJ2-7, with a weak D call TRBD2 (5 bases). CDR1 ENHRY and CDR2 SYGVKD come from the germline V gene. V was cut by 6 bases and J by 4 bases, with 13 bases left in between. The CDR3 extends over 13 amino acids. Written as DNA, the CDR3 is TGTGCCATCAGAGGTAGCGTCGAGTACGAGCAGTACTTC. This translates into CAIRGSVEYEQYF.

The rearrangement links TRBV19 to TRBJ1-3, with D unresolved. Germline V CDR1 and CDR2: LNHDA, SQIVND (reference sequence). V shed 7 bases and J shed 4 bases, with 17 bases lying between them. The CDR3 contains 15 residues. CDR3 protein: CASTMDMLGGNTIYF. CDR3 in DNA: TGTGCCAGTACCATGGATATGCTGGGAGGAAACACCATATATTTT.

This clone qualifies as medium-sized. The chain has TRBV10-2 and TRBJ1-5; D unresolved. The length of the CDR3 is 13 residues. With 0 bases removed from V and 6 bases from J, the gap between germline ends came to 6 bases. Germline V gene sequence: CDR1 WSHSY, CDR2 SAAADI. CDR3 residues: CASSESSTQPQHF. CDR3 coding DNA: TGCGCCAGCAGTGAGTCGAGTACTCAGCCCCAGCATTTT.

V is TRBV6-5 and J is TRBJ1-2, with a weak D call TRBD1 (6 bases). Germline assignment: CDR1 MNHEY and CDR2 SVGAGI. The CDR3 has 14 amino acids. V lost 5 bases and J lost 2, with 12 bases in between. CDR3: CASSQWDTNYGYTF. CDR3 DNA sequence: TGTGCCAGCAGTCAATGGGACACCAACTATGGCTACACCTTC.

V gene TRBV7-9 combines with J gene TRBJ1-5; no reliable D call. The CDR3 contains 13 residues. Germline V gene lookup returns CDR1 SEHNR and CDR2 FQNEAQ (reference sequence). The V end lost 4 bases, the J end lost 9 bases, and 13 bases lay between the germline ends. The CDR3 DNA is TGTGCCAGCAGCTCGTTTTTCACGGCGCCCCAGCATTTT. Translating gives CASSSFFTAPQHF.

This chain uses TRBV15 with TRBJ2-7; weak D call: TRBD1 (6 bases). The CDR3 sequence is 15 residues long. Germline V gene data show CDR1 as LNHNV and CDR2 as YYDKDF (reference sequence). Trimming took off 0 bases at V and 2 bases at J, with 11 bases between the two ends. The CDR3 DNA is TGTGCCACCAGCAGAGAGGCAGGGGATCCCTACGAGCAGTACTTC. This codes for CATSREAGDPYEQYF.

This clone was detected a few times. The chain joins TRBV28 to TRBJ1-3; D perhaps matches TRBD1 (5 bases). This CDR3 region has 15 residues. Germline CDR1 reads MDHEN; CDR2 reads SYDVKM. V was clipped by 1 base and J by 4 bases, with 11 bases between them. DNA of the CDR3: TGTGCCAGCAGTTTATTAGGGCAGGGAGGAAACACCATATATTTT. Its translation is CASSLLGQGGNTIYF.

The chain recombines TRBV11-2 with TRBJ2-3, with 7 bases that match TRBD1. The CDR3 totals 13 residues. Germline CDR1 reads SGHAT; CDR2 reads FQNNGV. Losses at the gene ends were 5 bases for V and 4 bases for J; bases not matched to a gene: 3. CDR3 DNA sequence: TGTGCCAGCAGCCCCACAGGGGCAGATACGCAGTATTTT. This translates into CASSPTGADTQYF.

The V call is TRBV5-1, the J call TRBJ2-3; no clear D gene. The CDR3 is 12 amino acids. V was trimmed by 5 bases and J by 3 bases, leaving 7 bases between them. Germline V CDR1 and CDR2: SGHRS, YFSETQ. In DNA, the CDR3 is TGCGCCAGCAGTCTAGAGACAGATACGCAGTATTTT. Translated, it gives CASSLETDTQYF.

The chain combines TRBV7-9 with TRBJ1-2, with TRBD1 as a possible D gene (6 bases). The germline V gene has CDR1 SEHNR and CDR2 FQNEAQ (reference sequence). The CDR3 extends over 12 amino acids. The V and J ends lost 4 bases and 8 bases respectively, with 11 bases between them. The CDR3 loop is CASSSTGWGYTF. The CDR3 DNA sequence: TGTGCCAGCAGCTCTACAGGGTGGGGCTACACCTTC.

The J gene is TRBJ2-7, the V gene TRBV5-4, with D uncertain. Per the germline V gene, CDR1 is SGHNT and CDR2 is YYREEE (reference sequence). The length of the CDR3 is 13 residues. The V end lost 4 bases, the J end lost 5 bases, and 13 bases lay between the germline ends. Here the CDR3 reads CASSLDGLDEQYF. CDR3 coding DNA: TGTGCCAGCAGCCTGGACGGTCTCGACGAGCAGTACTTC.

The chain has TRBV5-1 and TRBJ2-3; tentative D call: TRBD2 (6 bases). The V gene lost 4 bases and the J gene lost 2 bases, with 17 bases spanning the gap. Germline assignment: CDR1 SGHRS and CDR2 YFSETQ. The CDR3 loop spans 16 amino acids. CDR3 sequence (DNA): TGCGCCAGCAGCCTGAACCCCGGGGGATCCACAGATACGCAGTATTTT. Its translation: CASSLNPGGSTDTQYF.

This chain uses TRBV5-1 with TRBJ2-5, with TRBD1 as a possible D gene (5 bases). The CDR3 sequence is 14 residues long. Germline V gene lookup returns CDR1 SGHRS and CDR2 YFSETQ. Between the trimmed V and J ends, which lost 3 bases and 5 bases, there was a span of 14 bases. The CDR3 protein is CASSSGKGYETQYF. CDR3 sequence (DNA): TGCGCCAGCAGCTCAGGGAAGGGGTATGAGACCCAGTACTTC.

Here the CDR3 reads CATSPGPGVYEQYF. CDR3 sequence (DNA): TGTGCCACCTCCCCCGGACCCGGGGTGTACGAGCAGTACTTC. The chain combines TRBV6-5 with TRBJ2-7; possible D gene TRBD2, 5 bases. Germline V gene sequence: CDR1 MNHEY, CDR2 SVGAGI. The CDR3 contains 14 residues. Trimming removed 10 bases at V and 4 bases at J, with 20 bases between.

The chain employs TRBV9 and TRBJ1-2, with D possibly being TRBD1 (5 bases). This CDR3 has 14 residues. Per the germline V gene, CDR1 is SGDLS and CDR2 is YYNGEE. Trimming removed 0 bases at V and 4 bases at J, with 10 bases between. CDR3 bases: TGTGCCAGCAGCGTAGGAGGGGAAGGCTATGGCTACACCTTC. It encodes CASSVGGEGYGYTF.

This chain joins TRBV4-1 and TRBJ1-5; the D is unclear. The CDR3 sequence is 15 residues long. The germline CDR1 and CDR2 sequences are MGHRA and YSYEKL. Trimming took off 1 base at V and 6 bases at J, with 13 bases between the two ends. The CDR3, as DNA: TGCGCCAGCAGCCAAGGGCCCGGGCTAGGTCAGCCCCAGCATTTT. This sequence encodes CASSQGPGLGQPQHF.

V usage is TRBV5-1 and J usage is TRBJ2-5, with TRBD2 identical over 8 bases. The germline V gene has CDR1 SGHRS and CDR2 YFSETQ. The V gene end was trimmed by 4 bases and the J gene end by 4 bases; junction bases not matched to a gene: 18. The CDR3 consists of 18 residues. CDR3 loop: CASSVIPVGAGGGETQYF. The DNA of the CDR3 is TGCGCCAGCAGCGTGATCCCCGTTGGGGCGGGAGGAGGAGAGACCCAGTACTTC.

This rearrangement joins TRBV5-6 to TRBJ2-7; D is possibly TRBD2 (6 bases). V was cut by 0 bases and J by 3 bases, with 10 bases left in between. Germline assignment: CDR1 SGHDT and CDR2 YYEEEE. This CDR3 is 14 amino acids long. The CDR3 protein is CASSLGGTNYEQYF. CDR3 coding DNA: TGTGCCAGCAGCTTGGGCGGGACCAACTACGAGCAGTACTTC.

This rearrangement joins TRBV10-2 to TRBJ1-1; possibly TRBD1 for D (5 bases). This CDR3 spans 14 amino acids. Trimming cost V 5 bases and J 4 bases, with 14 bases left between them. From germline, CDR1 is WSHSY and CDR2 SAAADI. Written as DNA, the CDR3 is TGCGCCAGCAGTCCGGGGCAGTCTGCCACTGAAGCTTTCTTT. This encodes CASSPGQSATEAFF.

The chain combines TRBV6-1 with TRBJ2-4; the match to TRBD2 covers 9 bases. The V segment lost 8 bases and the J segment 7 bases; nucleotides outside the gene matches: 6. Looked up from germline, CDR1 is MNHNS and CDR2 is SASEGT. The CDR3 runs to 13 residues. Written as DNA, the CDR3 is TGTGCCAGCCAGGGACTAGCCCTGAACATTCAGTACTTC. Residues: CASQGLALNIQYF.